A selection of T cell receptor beta chains follows, all from one sample in a study of T cells in Graves' hyperthyroidism and ophthalmopathy. Each CDR3 protein is one row after TCRdb ran MiXCR on the multiplex PCR reads. The data contain fewer than 800,000 distinct CDR3 sequences, about a sixth of them seen just once; the ten biggest clones take up approximately 8.4%. Sequenced sample: blood. These receptors came from a man between 18 and 35 years old with Graves' hyperthyroidism. CDR3s include the opening cysteine and the closing phenylalanine or tryptophan. The order of the fields is J gene, D gene, V gene, CDR3 protein. The D gene is left open where the match is weak.

>TRBJ2-7|-|TRBV7-9
CASSQNGEQYF
>TRBJ2-3|TRBD1|TRBV7-6
CASSLGATGGTDTQYF
>TRBJ2-1|-|TRBV10-3
CASSDGDEQFF
>TRBJ1-2|TRBD1|TRBV20-1
CSARGYTGGFYGYTF
>TRBJ2-4|-|TRBV28
CASSLGTKKTKNIQYF
>TRBJ2-1|TRBD1|TRBV24-1
CATSEGRADRVSREQFF
>TRBJ2-3|TRBD2|TRBV20-1
CSASPISTSGSSDTQYF
>TRBJ2-5|TRBD1|TRBV12-3/TRBV12-4
CATRQGALETQYF
>TRBJ2-7|-|TRBV7-8
CAVVQGGEQYF
>TRBJ2-7|-|TRBV20-1
CSARTGYRYEQYF
>TRBJ2-3|-|TRBV9
CASSVDPSPRTDTQYF
>TRBJ2-5|TRBD1|TRBV19
CASSRRQGSGETQYF
>TRBJ2-7|-|TRBV3-1
CAGSQATYEQYF
>TRBJ2-4|TRBD2|TRBV3-1
CASSRRGLAGGPAKNIQYF
>TRBJ1-5|TRBD1|TRBV6-1
CASLGTDSNQPQHF
>TRBJ2-1|-|TRBV7-2
CASSSSAGVGNEQFF
>TRBJ2-2|-|TRBV11-3
CASSSDRRKAGELFF
>TRBJ2-7|TRBD2|TRBV9
CASSVAGAEDEQYF
>TRBJ1-5|TRBD1|TRBV12-3/TRBV12-4
CASSLRGHQPQHF
>TRBJ2-3|-|TRBV9
CASSATRTDTQYF
>TRBJ2-2|-|TRBV7-3
CASSLDDSTGELFF
>TRBJ1-4|TRBD1|TRBV7-9
CASSLADRGSGKLFF
>TRBJ2-1|-|TRBV29-1
CSAQRPGYNEQFF
>TRBJ1-1|-|TRBV4-2
CASSQSGTEAFF
>TRBJ2-1|TRBD2|TRBV19
CASSPTGTSGRILYNEQFF
>TRBJ2-5|TRBD1|TRBV28
CASSLYGTGAETQYF
>TRBJ2-1|-|TRBV13
CASSSGIQQFF
>TRBJ2-3|-|TRBV10-3
CAISESIATDTQYF
>TRBJ1-1|TRBD1|TRBV12-3/TRBV12-4
CASRQGWTEAFF
>TRBJ1-2|-|TRBV5-5
CASSFTSGGYTF
>TRBJ2-3|-|TRBV28
CASSSDSLPASSGTDTQYF
>TRBJ1-1|-|TRBV5-1
CASAVVMNTEAFF
>TRBJ1-1|-|TRBV6-1
CASSELSGVLNTEAFF
>TRBJ1-1|-|TRBV30
CAWVEGPMNTEAFF
>TRBJ2-7|TRBD2|TRBV20-1
CSAFSGRSYEQYF
>TRBJ2-3|-|TRBV27
CASSGRGRFTDTQYF
>TRBJ2-5|TRBD2|TRBV7-2
CASSRGTSGRVETQYF
>TRBJ1-5|-|TRBV12-3/TRBV12-4
CASSFQQANQPQHF
>TRBJ2-5|TRBD2|TRBV11-3
CASSSPSVAGETQYF
>TRBJ2-3|-|TRBV7-9
CASSSTGVGYTDTQYF
>TRBJ2-3|TRBD2|TRBV6-2/TRBV6-3
CASSRLAGGDTDTQYF
>TRBJ2-7|TRBD2|TRBV20-1
CSAPGLAGHEQYF
>TRBJ1-4|TRBD1|TRBV6-1
CASRRDRVEEKLFF
>TRBJ2-1|-|TRBV11-2
CASSLRLASGFLDEQFF
>TRBJ1-2|TRBD1|TRBV5-6
CASSLDNRGRGYGYTF
>TRBJ2-1|TRBD2|TRBV5-1
CASSSTQSGESYNEQFF
>TRBJ1-5|TRBD1|TRBV2
CASSERGQGGGPQHF
>TRBJ1-3|-|TRBV6-1
CASSEGGRLSSGNTIYF
>TRBJ2-7|-|TRBV24-1
CATSDFSEQYF